A single sample gave rise to the 21 T cell receptor beta chains below, sequenced in a study of cytomegalovirus exposure and HLA in healthy donors. Primers included in the PCR were 60 Vbeta and 13 Jbeta primers. Libraries were prepared by immunoSEQ multiplex PCR; TCRdb keeps only in-frame clonotypes and omits some of them. This sample yields approximately 220,000 clones, of which over 80% are seen a single time; 0.71% belongs to the top ten. Sequencing input: PBMCs. Receptors were obtained from a boy younger than 10 in good health and CMV-seronegative.

V is TRBV9 and J is TRBJ2-3; 12 bases line up with TRBD2. The CDR3 runs 18 residues. Trimming cost V 4 bases and J 5 bases; bases outside gene matches: 14. The germline V gene encodes CDR1 SGDLS and CDR2 YYNGEE. The CDR3 is CASSPARLAGGLGDTQYF. CDR3 nucleotide sequence: TGTGCCAGCAGCCCAGCCCGGCTAGCGGGGGGGCTGGGAGATACGCAGTATTTT. Full variable domain (missing parts from reference TRBV9 and TRBJ2-3): DSGVTQTPKHLITATGQRVTLRCSPRSGDLSVYWYQQSLDQGLQFLIQYYNGEERAKGNILERFSAQQFPDLHSELNLSSLELGDSALYFCASSPARLAGGLGDTQYFGPGTRLTVL.

The chain links TRBV27 to TRBJ1-1; D perhaps matches TRBD1 (5 bases). This CDR3 comprises 14 residues. Germline V lookup: CDR1 MNHEY, CDR2 SMNVEV (reference sequence). V was pared by 3 bases and J by 4 bases, with 12 bases between. Written as DNA, the CDR3 is TGTGCCAGCAGTTTCCGGGAGGGGAGCACTGAAGCTTTCTTT. Amino acid sequence: CASSFREGSTEAFF.

The chain couples TRBV2 to TRBJ2-3; 11 bases align to TRBD2. CDR1 and CDR2 (germline): SNHLY, FYNNEI. This CDR3 region has 15 residues. V was clipped by 6 bases and J by 4 bases; unmatched bases: 6. The CDR3 DNA follows: TGTGCCAGCAGAGCCGGGACTAGCGGTGCAGATACGCAGTATTTT. It is translated as CASRAGTSGADTQYF.

V gene TRBV14 combines with J gene TRBJ2-5; TRBD1 aligns across 7 bases. The germline V gene encodes CDR1 SGHDN and CDR2 FVKESK. Trimming at V came to 3 bases and at J to 0 bases, leaving 4 bases not matched to a gene. This CDR3 has 15 residues. The chain's CDR3 is CASSHLDRDQETQYF. In DNA form, the CDR3 reads TGTGCCAGCAGCCATCTAGACAGGGACCAAGAGACCCAGTACTTC.

This chain joins TRBV2 and TRBJ2-2; TRBD2 agrees at 9 bases. Germline-derived CDR1 and CDR2 are SNHLY and FYNNEI. V dropped 7 bases and J dropped 5; count of bases not matched to a gene: 5. CDR3 length: 14 amino acids. The CDR3: CASKLAGITGELFF. CDR3 nucleotide sequence: TGTGCCAGCAAACTAGCGGGTATAACCGGGGAGCTGTTTTTT. The complete variable domain, with remaining parts taken from reference TRBV2 and TRBJ2-2, reads EPEVTQTPSHQVTQMGQEVILRCVPISNHLYFYWYRQILGQKVEFLVSFYNNEISEKSEIFDDQFSVERPDGSNFTLKIRSTKLEDSAMYFCASKLAGITGELFFGEGSRLTVL.

This rearrangement joins TRBV6-1 to TRBJ1-4, with TRBD1 matching 12 bases. This CDR3 has 20 residues. J lost 5 bases, V lost 0 bases, and 13 bases had no gene match. Germline V gene data show CDR1 as MNHNS and CDR2 as SASEGT. Here the CDR3 reads CASSEAARGTGGGYNEKLFF. As DNA, the CDR3 is TGTGCCAGCAGTGAAGCGGCTAGGGGGACAGGGGGCGGATACAATGAAAAACTGTTTTTT.

The rearrangement uses TRBV6-1 and TRBJ2-1, with D unresolved. Germline CDR1 is MNHNS and CDR2 is SASEGT. The CDR3 has 10 amino acids. The germline V and J ends were trimmed by 4 bases and 9 bases, with 4 bases remaining between them. The CDR3 sequence is CASSGGEQFF. CDR3 nucleotide sequence: TGTGCCAGCAGTGGCGGTGAGCAGTTCTTC.

The V gene is TRBV29-1, the J gene TRBJ2-7, with 12 bases fitting TRBD2. The CDR3 has 16 residues. V lost 5 bases to trimming and J lost 2 bases; unmatched junction nucleotides: 10. Per the germline V gene, CDR1 is SQVTM and CDR2 is ANQGSEA. The CDR3 loop is CSVSGSLAGGPYEQYF. CDR3 coding DNA: TGCAGCGTTTCAGGCAGCCTAGCGGGAGGGCCCTACGAGCAGTACTTC.

The chain joins TRBV6-4 to TRBJ2-1, with TRBD2 identical over 7 bases. Germline V CDR1 and CDR2: MRHNA, SNTAGT. V lost 1 base and J lost 9; bases outside the gene matches: 9. The CDR3 covers 15 residues. In DNA, the CDR3 is TGTGCCAGCAGTGACTTGGGGGAGGGCCGGAGTGAGCAGTTCTTC. It codes for CASSDLGEGRSEQFF.

V is TRBV14 and J is TRBJ1-1; the D is unclear. This CDR3 has 14 residues. CDR1 is SGHDN, CDR2 FVKESK, per germline. V lost 1 base and J 0 bases, leaving 6 bases between the germline ends. Here the CDR3 DNA reads TGTGCCAGCAGCCAAGGGAGGATGAACACTGAAGCTTTCTTT. This sequence encodes CASSQGRMNTEAFF.

This rearrangement joins TRBV15 to TRBJ2-3, with 10 bases lining up with TRBD1. The trim removed 3 bases at V and 5 bases at J, leaving 17 bases unmatched. The CDR3 loop spans 19 amino acids. Germline lookup yields CDR1 LNHNV and CDR2 YYDKDF (reference sequence). The CDR3 bases are TGTGCCACCAGCAGTTTCCCCTCTCTAGACAGGGGGCCCCGAGATACGCAGTATTTT. Residues: CATSSFPSLDRGPRDTQYF.

The chain couples TRBV7-8 to TRBJ2-1, with TRBD2 identical over 9 bases. The germline gives CDR1 SGHVS, CDR2 FQNEAQ. The CDR3 sequence is 16 residues long. Trimming cost V 4 bases and J 0 bases; bases outside gene matches: 4. The CDR3 protein is CASSSLAGSSYNEQFF. The DNA of the CDR3 is TGTGCCAGCAGCTCGCTAGCGGGGAGCTCCTACAATGAGCAGTTCTTC.

Concerning this clone: Different DNA sequences within this sample yield the same CDR3. The rearrangement uses TRBV6-1 and TRBJ2-2; 7 positions match TRBD2. J gave up 2 bases and V 6 bases, and 3 bases lay outside the gene matches. This CDR3 region has 14 residues. Germline V gene sequence: CDR1 MNHNS, CDR2 SASEGT. This CDR3 reads CASRGTTNTGELFF. The DNA of the CDR3 is TGTGCCAGCAGGGGGACTACTAACACCGGGGAGCTGTTTTTT.

This chain joins TRBV5-1 and TRBJ2-1; the D is unclear. This CDR3 has 13 residues. With 2 bases removed from V and 5 bases from J, the gap between germline ends came to 8 bases. Germline CDR1 SGHRS, CDR2 YFSETQ. CDR3 region: CASSFLGHNEQFF. The CDR3 region has the DNA TGCGCCAGCAGCTTCCTGGGCCACAATGAGCAGTTCTTC.

This rearrangement joins TRBV29-1 to TRBJ2-7; D is perhaps TRBD2 (6 bases). The V gene lost 7 bases and the J gene lost 7 bases, with 20 bases spanning the gap. Per germline, CDR1 SQVTM and CDR2 ANQGSEA. The CDR3 is 13 amino acids. This CDR3 is CSAKAGNPREQYF. The DNA of the CDR3 is TGCAGCGCCAAGGCGGGGAATCCGAGGGAGCAGTACTTC.

The chain recombines TRBV7-9 with TRBJ2-3; possible D gene TRBD2, 6 bases. V shed 3 bases and J shed 7 bases, with 26 bases lying between them. Per germline, CDR1 SEHNR and CDR2 FQNEAQ (reference sequence). This CDR3 has 18 amino acids. This CDR3 is CASSFAYTTSSGFNTQYF. In DNA, the CDR3 is TGTGCCAGCAGCTTTGCCTACACTACTAGCTCCGGATTCAATACGCAGTATTTT.

The chain carries TRBV21-1 and TRBJ2-7; TRBD2, as called in the table, went unchecked against the DNA. TRBV21-1 is given as a pseudogene. CDR3 length: 17 residues. CDR3 in amino acids: CASSKRVLGRECYEQYF. The DNA of the CDR3 is TGTGCCAGCAGCAAAAGAGTTTTAGGGCGGGAGTGCTACGAGCAGTACTTC.

The chain uses TRBV6-5 and TRBJ2-7, with a weak D call TRBD1 (5 bases). The CDR3 sequence is 13 residues long. V dropped 1 base and J dropped 6 bases, with 10 bases sitting between them. CDR1 is MNHEY, CDR2 SVGAGI, per germline. The CDR3 region is CASSYLQESEQYF. The CDR3, as DNA: TGTGCCAGCAGTTACTTACAGGAGTCCGAGCAGTACTTC.

The V and J genes are TRBV5-8 and TRBJ1-1, with D unclear. Germline CDR1 reads SGHTS; CDR2 reads YDEGEE. Trimming took off 4 bases at V and 12 bases at J, with 16 bases between the two ends. CDR3 length: 12 residues. In DNA, the CDR3 is TGTGCCAGCAGCCTCCGTGGGCTCGAATCTTTCTTT. Amino acids: CASSLRGLESFF.

V gene TRBV30 combines with J gene TRBJ1-2; 7 nucleotides align to TRBD1. Germline assignment: CDR1 GTSNPN and CDR2 SVGIG (reference sequence). The ends lost 0 bases at V and 5 bases at J; junction bases unmatched: 3. CDR3 length: 13 residues. In nucleotides, the CDR3 is TGTGCCTGGAGTGTTGACAGGGATTATGGCTACACCTTC. Protein sequence: CAWSVDRDYGYTF.

The chain combines TRBV7-2 with TRBJ1-1; D unclear. Germline V gives CDR1 SGHTA, CDR2 FQGNSA. Trimming removed 3 bases from V and 3 bases from J, with 11 bases in between. The CDR3 spans 14 residues. The CDR3 sequence: CASSFSREYTEAFF. The CDR3 DNA follows: TGTGCCAGCAGCTTCTCTAGGGAGTACACTGAAGCTTTCTTT.